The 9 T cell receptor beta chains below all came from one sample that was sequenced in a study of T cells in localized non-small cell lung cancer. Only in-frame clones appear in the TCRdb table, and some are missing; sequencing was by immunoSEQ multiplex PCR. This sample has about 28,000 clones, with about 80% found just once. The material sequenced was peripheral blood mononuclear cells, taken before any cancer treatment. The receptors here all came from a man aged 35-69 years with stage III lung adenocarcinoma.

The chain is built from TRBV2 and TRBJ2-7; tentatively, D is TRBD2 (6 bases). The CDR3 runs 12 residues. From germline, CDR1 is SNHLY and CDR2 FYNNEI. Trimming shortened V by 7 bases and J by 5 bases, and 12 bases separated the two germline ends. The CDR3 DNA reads TGTGCCAGCACGGGGGAGTCCCACGAGCAGTACTTC. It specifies CASTGESHEQYF.

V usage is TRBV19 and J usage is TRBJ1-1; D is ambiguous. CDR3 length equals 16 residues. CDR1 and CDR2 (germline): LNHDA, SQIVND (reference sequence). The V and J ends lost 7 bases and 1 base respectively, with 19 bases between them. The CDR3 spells CASTTTSGRWNTEAFF. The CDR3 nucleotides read TGTGCCAGTACGACGACGTCAGGACGGTGGAACACTGAAGCTTTCTTT.

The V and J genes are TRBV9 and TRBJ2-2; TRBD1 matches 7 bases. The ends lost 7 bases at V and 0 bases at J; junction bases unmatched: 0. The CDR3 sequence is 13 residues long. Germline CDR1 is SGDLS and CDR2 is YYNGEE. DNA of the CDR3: TGTGCCAGCGGGACAGCGAACACCGGGGAGCTGTTTTTT. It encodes CASGTANTGELFF.

CDR3 in DNA: TGTGCCAGCAGTGAAGCCATATGGGCAGATAGCAATCAGCCCCAGCATTTT. Encoded protein: CASSEAIWADSNQPQHF. The rearrangement uses TRBV6-1 and TRBJ1-5; D is ambiguous. From germline, CDR1 is MNHNS and CDR2 SASEGT. The CDR3 is 17 amino acids. Trimming removed 0 bases at V and 0 bases at J, with 12 bases between.

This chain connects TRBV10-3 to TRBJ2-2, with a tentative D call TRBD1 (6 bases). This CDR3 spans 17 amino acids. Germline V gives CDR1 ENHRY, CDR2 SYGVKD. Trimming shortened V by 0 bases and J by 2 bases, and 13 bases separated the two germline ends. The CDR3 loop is CAISESQGSVNTGELFF. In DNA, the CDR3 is TGTGCCATCAGTGAGTCTCAGGGGTCGGTAAACACCGGGGAGCTGTTTTTT.

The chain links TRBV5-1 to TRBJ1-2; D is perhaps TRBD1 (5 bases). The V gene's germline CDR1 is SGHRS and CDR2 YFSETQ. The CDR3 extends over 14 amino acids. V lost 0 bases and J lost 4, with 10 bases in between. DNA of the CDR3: TGCGCCAGCAGCTTGGAGGGCGGGGGCTATGGCTACACCTTC. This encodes CASSLEGGGYGYTF.

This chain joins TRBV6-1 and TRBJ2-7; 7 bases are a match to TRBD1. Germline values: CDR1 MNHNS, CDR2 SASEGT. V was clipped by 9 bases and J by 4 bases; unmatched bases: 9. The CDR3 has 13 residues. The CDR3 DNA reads TGTGCCAGTAGATCGGGACAGCTTTACGAGCAGTACTTC. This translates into CASRSGQLYEQYF.

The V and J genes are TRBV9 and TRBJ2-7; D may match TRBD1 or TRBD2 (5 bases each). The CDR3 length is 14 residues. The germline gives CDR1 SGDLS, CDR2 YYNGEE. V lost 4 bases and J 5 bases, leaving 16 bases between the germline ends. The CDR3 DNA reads TGTGCCAGCAGCCCCGGGACCAAAGGCCACGAGCAGTACGTC. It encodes CASSPGTKGHEQYV.

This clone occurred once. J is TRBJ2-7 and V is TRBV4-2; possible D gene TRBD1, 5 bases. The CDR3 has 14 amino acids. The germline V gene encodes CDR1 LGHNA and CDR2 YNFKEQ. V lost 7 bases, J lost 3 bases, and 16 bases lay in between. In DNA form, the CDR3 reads TGTGCCAGCAAATTGGACATCGTTGACTACGAGCAGTACTTC. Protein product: CASKLDIVDYEQYF.